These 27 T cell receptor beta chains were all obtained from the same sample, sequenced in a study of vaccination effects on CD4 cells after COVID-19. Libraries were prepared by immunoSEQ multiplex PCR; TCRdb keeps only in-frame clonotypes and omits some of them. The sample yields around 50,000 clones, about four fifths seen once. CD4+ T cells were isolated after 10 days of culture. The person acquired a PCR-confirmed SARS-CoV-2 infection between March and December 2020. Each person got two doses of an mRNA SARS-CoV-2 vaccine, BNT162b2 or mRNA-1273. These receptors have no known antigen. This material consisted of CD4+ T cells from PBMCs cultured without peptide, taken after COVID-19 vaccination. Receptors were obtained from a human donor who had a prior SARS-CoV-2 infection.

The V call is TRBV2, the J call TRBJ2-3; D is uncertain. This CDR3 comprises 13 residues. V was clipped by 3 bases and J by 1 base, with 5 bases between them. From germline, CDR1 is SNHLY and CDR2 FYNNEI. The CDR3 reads CASSEVGTDTQYF. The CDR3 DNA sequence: TGTGCCAGCAGTGAGGTCGGCACAGATACGCAGTATTTT.

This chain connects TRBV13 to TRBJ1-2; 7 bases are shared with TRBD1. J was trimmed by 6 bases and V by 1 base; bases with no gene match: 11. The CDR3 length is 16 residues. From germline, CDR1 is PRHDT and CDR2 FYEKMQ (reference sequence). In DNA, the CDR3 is TGTGCCAGCAGCTTAGTCGGGCAGGGGGAGTTCGATGGCTACACCTTC. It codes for CASSLVGQGEFDGYTF. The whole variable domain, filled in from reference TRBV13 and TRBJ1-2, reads AAGVIQSPRHLIKEKRETATLKCYPIPRHDTVYWYQQGPGQDPQFLISFYEKMQSDKGSIPDRFSAQQFSDYHSELNMSSLELGDSALYFCASSLVGQGEFDGYTFGSGTRLTVV.

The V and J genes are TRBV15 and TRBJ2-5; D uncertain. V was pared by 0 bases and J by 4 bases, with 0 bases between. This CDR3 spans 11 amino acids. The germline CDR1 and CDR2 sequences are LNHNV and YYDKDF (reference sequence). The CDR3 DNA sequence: TGTGCCACCAGCAGAGAAGAGACCCAGTACTTC. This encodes CATSREETQYF. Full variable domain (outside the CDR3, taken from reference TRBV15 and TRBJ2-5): DAMVIQNPRYQVTQFGKPVTLSCSQTLNHNVMYWYQQKSSQAPKLLFHYYDKDFNNEADTPDNFQSRRPNTSFCFLDIRSPGLGDTAMYLCATSREETQYFGPGTRLLVL.

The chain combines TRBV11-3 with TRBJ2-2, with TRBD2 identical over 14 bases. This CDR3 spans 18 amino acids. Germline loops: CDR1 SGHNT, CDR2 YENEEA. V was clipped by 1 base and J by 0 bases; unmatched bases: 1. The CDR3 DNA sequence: TGTGCCAGCAGCTTAGGGACTAGCGGGAGGTCGAACACCGGGGAGCTGTTTTTT. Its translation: CASSLGTSGRSNTGELFF.

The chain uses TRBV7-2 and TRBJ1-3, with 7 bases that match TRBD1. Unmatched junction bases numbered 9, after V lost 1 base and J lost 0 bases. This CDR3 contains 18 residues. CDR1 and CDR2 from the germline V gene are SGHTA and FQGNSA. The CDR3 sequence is CASSLVWTGPFSGNTIYF. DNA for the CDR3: TGTGCCAGCAGCTTAGTATGGACAGGACCTTTCTCTGGAAACACCATATATTTT.

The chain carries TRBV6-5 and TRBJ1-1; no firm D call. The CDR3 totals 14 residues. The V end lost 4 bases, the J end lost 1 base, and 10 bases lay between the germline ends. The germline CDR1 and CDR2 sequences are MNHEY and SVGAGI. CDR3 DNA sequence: TGTGCCAGCAGTTCTCCCTCAACGAACACTGAAGCTTTCTTT. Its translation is CASSSPSTNTEAFF.

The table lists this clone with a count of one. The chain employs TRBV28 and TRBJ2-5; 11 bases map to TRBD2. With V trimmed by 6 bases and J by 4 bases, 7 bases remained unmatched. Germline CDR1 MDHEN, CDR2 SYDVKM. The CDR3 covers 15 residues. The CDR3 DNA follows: TGTGCCAGCAGCCTTTTAGCGGGGGGGCGAGAGACCCAGTACTTC. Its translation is CASSLLAGGRETQYF.

In nucleotides, the CDR3 is TGTGCCAGCAGCCGGGACAGATTGTCCAGAAGGGCCATATATTTT. As protein: CASSRDRLSRRAIYF. The J gene is TRBJ1-3, the V gene TRBV3-1 (or the pseudogene TRBV3-2); 7 nucleotides agree with TRBD1. The V segment lost 4 bases and the J segment 11 bases; nucleotides outside the gene matches: 14. The CDR3 is made up of 15 amino acids. CDR1 is LGHDT and CDR2 is YNNKEL in the germline V gene (reference sequence).

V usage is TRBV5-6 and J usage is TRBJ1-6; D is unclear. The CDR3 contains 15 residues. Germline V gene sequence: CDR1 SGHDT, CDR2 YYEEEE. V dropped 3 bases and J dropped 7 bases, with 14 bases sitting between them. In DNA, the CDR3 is TGTGCCAGCAGCTATACTGCCGCCCTAAATTCACCCCTCCACTTT. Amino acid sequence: CASSYTAALNSPLHF. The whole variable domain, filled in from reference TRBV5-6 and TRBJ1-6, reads DAGVTQSPTHLIKTRGQQVTLRCSPKSGHDTVSWYQQALGQGPQFIFQYYEEEERQRGNFPDRFSGHQFPNYSSELNVNALLLGDSALYLCASSYTAALNSPLHFGNGTRLTVT.

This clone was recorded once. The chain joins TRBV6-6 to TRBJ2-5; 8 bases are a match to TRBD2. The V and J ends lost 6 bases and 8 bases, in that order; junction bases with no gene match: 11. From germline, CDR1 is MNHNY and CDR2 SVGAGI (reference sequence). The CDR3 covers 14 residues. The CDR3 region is CASSRTGSGITQYF. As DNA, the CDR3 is TGTGCCAGCAGCCGAACCGGTAGCGGGATAACCCAGTACTTC.

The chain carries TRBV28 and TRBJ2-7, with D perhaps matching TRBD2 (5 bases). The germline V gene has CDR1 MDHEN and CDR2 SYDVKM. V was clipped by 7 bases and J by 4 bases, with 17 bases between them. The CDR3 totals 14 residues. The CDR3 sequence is CASTEQGREYEQYF. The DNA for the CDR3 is TGTGCCAGCACGGAGCAAGGACGGGAATACGAGCAGTACTTC.

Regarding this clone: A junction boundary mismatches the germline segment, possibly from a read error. The DNA for the CDR3 is TGTGCCAGCAGCTTGGGCGCTAGCGGGGACCAGGAGACCCAGTACTTC. It codes for CASSLGASGDQETQYF. The V gene is TRBV5-5, the J gene TRBJ2-5; 9 bases are a match to TRBD2. The CDR3 spans 16 residues. Germline CDR1 is SGHKS and CDR2 is YYEKEE (reference sequence).

Written as DNA, the CDR3 is TGTGCCAGCAGTGGACAGCAGAACACTGAAGCTTTCTTT. It specifies CASSGQQNTEAFF. The chain is built from TRBV12-3 or TRBV12-4 and TRBJ1-1; tentatively, D is TRBD1 (6 bases). With 5 bases removed from V and 1 base from J, the gap between germline ends came to 8 bases. CDR3 length: 13 residues.

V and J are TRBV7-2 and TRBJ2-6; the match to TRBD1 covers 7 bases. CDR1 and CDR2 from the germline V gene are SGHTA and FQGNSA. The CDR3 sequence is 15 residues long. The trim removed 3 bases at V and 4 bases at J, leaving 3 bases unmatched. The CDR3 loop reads CASSFDRAGANVLTF. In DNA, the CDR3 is TGTGCCAGCAGCTTCGACAGGGCCGGGGCCAACGTCCTGACTTTC.

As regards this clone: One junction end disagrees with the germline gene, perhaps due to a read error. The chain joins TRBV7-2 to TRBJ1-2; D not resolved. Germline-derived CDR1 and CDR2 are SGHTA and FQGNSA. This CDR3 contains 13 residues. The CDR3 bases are TGTGCCAGCAGCTTAGGCGTCAGGCCCCCTGGGCTCTTC. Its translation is CASSLGVRPPGLF.

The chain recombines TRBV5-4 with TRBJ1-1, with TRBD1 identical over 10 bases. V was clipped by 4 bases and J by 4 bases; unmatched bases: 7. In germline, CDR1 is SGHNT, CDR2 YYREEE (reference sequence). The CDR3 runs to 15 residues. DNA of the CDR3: TGTGCCAGCAGCACGCGACAGGGGGCGGGCACTGAAGCTTTCTTT. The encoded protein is CASSTRQGAGTEAFF. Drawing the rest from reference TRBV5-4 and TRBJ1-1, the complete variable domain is ETGVTQSPTHLIKTRGQQVTLRCSSQSGHNTVSWYQQALGQGPQFIFQYYREEENGRGNFPPRFSGLQFPNYSSELNVNALELDDSALYLCASSTRQGAGTEAFFGQGTRLTVV.

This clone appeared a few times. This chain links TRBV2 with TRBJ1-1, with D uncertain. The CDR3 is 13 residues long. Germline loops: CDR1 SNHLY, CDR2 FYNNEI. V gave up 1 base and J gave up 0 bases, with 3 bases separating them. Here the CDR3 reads CASSEEVNTEAFF. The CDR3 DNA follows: TGTGCCAGCAGTGAAGAGGTGAACACTGAAGCTTTCTTT.

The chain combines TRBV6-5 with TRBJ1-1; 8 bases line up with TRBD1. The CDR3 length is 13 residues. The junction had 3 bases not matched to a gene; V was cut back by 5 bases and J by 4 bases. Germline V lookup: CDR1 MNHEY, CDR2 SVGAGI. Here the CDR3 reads CASSTDRGTEAFF. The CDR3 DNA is TGTGCCAGCAGTACAGACAGGGGCACTGAAGCTTTCTTT.

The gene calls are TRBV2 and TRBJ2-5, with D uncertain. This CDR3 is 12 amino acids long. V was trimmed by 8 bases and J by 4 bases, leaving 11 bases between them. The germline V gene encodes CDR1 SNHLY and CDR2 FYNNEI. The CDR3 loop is CASGLMGETQYF. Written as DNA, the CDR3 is TGTGCCAGCGGGTTGATGGGAGAGACCCAGTACTTC. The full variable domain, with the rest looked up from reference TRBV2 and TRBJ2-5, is EPEVTQTPSHQVTQMGQEVILRCVPISNHLYFYWYRQILGQKVEFLVSFYNNEISEKSEIFDDQFSVERPDGSNFTLKIRSTKLEDSAMYFCASGLMGETQYFGPGTRLLVL.

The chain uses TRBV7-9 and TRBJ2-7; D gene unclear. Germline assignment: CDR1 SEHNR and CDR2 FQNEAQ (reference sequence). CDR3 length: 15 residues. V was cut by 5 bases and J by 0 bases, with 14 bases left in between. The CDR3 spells CASSPVQTGSYEQYF. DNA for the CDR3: TGTGCCAGCAGCCCCGTTCAGACTGGCTCCTACGAGCAGTACTTC.

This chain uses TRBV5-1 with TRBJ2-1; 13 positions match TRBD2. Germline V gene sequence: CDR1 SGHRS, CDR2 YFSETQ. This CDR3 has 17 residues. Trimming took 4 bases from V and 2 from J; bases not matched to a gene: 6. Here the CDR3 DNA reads TGCGCCAGCAGCGCCTGGACTAGCGGGAGACCCTACAATGAGCAGTTCTTC. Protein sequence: CASSAWTSGRPYNEQFF.

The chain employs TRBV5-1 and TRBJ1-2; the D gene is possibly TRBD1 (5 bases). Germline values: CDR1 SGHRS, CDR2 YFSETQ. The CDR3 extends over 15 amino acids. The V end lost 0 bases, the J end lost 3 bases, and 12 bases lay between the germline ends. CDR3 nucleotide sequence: TGCGCCAGCAGCTTGGTGGCAGGGAGTGACTATGGCTACACCTTC. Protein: CASSLVAGSDYGYTF. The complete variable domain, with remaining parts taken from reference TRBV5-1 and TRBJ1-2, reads KAGVTQTPRYLIKTRGQQVTLSCSPISGHRSVSWYQQTPGQGLQFLFEYFSETQRNKGNFPGRFSGRQFSNSRSEMNVSTLELGDSALYLCASSLVAGSDYGYTFGSGTRLTVV.

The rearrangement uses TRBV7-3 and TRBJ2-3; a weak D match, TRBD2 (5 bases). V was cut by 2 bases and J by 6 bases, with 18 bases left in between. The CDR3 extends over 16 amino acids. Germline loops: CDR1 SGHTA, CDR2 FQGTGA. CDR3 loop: CASSLRGRADEDTQYF. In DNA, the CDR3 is TGTGCCAGCAGCTTACGAGGGCGGGCCGATGAGGATACGCAGTATTTT. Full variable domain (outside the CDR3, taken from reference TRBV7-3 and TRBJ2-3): GAGVSQTPSNKVTEKGKYVELRCDPISGHTALYWYRQSLGQGPEFLIYFQGTGAADDSGLPNDRFFAVRPEGSVSTLKIQRTERGDSAVYLCASSLRGRADEDTQYFGPGTRLTVL.

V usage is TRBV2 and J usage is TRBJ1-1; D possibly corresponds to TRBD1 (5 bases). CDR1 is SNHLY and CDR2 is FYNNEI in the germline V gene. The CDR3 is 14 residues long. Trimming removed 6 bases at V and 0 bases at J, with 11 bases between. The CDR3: CASREQEVNTEAFF. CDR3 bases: TGTGCCAGCAGAGAACAGGAGGTGAACACTGAAGCTTTCTTT.

This CDR3 reads CASGLRDRGDTQYF. As DNA, the CDR3 is TGTGCCAGCGGCCTGAGGGACAGAGGAGATACGCAGTATTTT. J is TRBJ2-3 and V is TRBV7-2; TRBD1 matches 7 bases. The germline gives CDR1 SGHTA, CDR2 FQGNSA. After removal of 8 bases from V and 5 bases from J, the junction contained 10 bases not matched to a gene. The CDR3 has 14 amino acids.

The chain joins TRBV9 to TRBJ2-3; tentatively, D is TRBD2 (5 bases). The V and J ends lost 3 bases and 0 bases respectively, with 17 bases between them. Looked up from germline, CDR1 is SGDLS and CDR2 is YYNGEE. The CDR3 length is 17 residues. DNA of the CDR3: TGTGCCAGCAGCGCACCGGTGGGAGCTATTAGCACAGATACGCAGTATTTT. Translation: CASSAPVGAISTDTQYF.

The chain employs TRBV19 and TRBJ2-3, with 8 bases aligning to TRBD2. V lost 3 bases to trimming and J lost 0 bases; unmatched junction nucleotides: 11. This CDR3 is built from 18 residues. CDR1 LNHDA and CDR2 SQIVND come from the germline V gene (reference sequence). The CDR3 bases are TGTGCCAGTAGTATGGTGTCGGGGGGGGGTCCTAGCACAGATACGCAGTATTTT. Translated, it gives CASSMVSGGGPSTDTQYF.